These 21 T cell receptor beta chains came from one sample sequenced in a study of T cells in Graves' hyperthyroidism and ophthalmopathy. TCR beta CDR3 region amplification was performed from RNA transcripts. The HTBI set primed first-round TCR CDR3 RT-PCR. TCRdb re-derived calls from the multiplex PCR reads in MiXCR, one entry per CDR3 protein. The table lists hundreds of thousands of distinct CDR3 sequences, 38% of them singletons. Sequencing was done on a sample of blood. The receptors here all came from a man aged 18 to 35 with Graves' hyperthyroidism.

The V and J genes are TRBV29-1 and TRBJ2-5; 8 bases fit TRBD1. V was clipped by 7 bases and J by 2 bases; unmatched bases: 6. This CDR3 is 13 amino acids long. The V gene's germline CDR1 is SQVTM and CDR2 ANQGSEA. DNA for the CDR3: TGCAGCGATCCTCGGACAGGGCAAGAGACCCAGTACTTC. As protein: CSDPRTGQETQYF.

This clonotype was counted only a few times. The chain has TRBV12-3 or TRBV12-4 and TRBJ1-6; TRBD1 matches at 10 bases. Trimming took 3 bases from V and 10 from J; bases not matched to a gene: 6. The CDR3 covers 15 residues. In nucleotides, the CDR3 is TGTGCCAGCAGTTTGGACAGGGGGGATCGGTCACCCCTCCACTTT. It translates to CASSLDRGDRSPLHF.

This clonotype was counted only a few times. V and J are TRBV19 and TRBJ1-5, with no clear D. The CDR3 contains 13 residues. The V and J ends lost 9 bases and 0 bases respectively, with 9 bases between them. CDR1 and CDR2 (germline): LNHDA, SQIVND (reference sequence). The DNA of the CDR3 is TGTGCCAGCCCAGTCCTTAGCAATCAGCCCCAGCATTTT. This sequence encodes CASPVLSNQPQHF.

The genes are TRBV12-3 or TRBV12-4 and TRBJ2-7; D call uncertain. This CDR3 is built from 14 residues. V dropped 1 base and J dropped 3 bases, with 10 bases sitting between them. The CDR3 protein is CASSLEGRHYEQYF. As DNA, the CDR3 is TGTGCCAGCAGTTTAGAAGGCCGCCACTACGAGCAGTACTTC.

This clonotype was seen more than once but under ten times. The junction departs from germline at one end; a sequencing error may be responsible. The chain combines TRBV29-1 with TRBJ2-5; D perhaps matches TRBD2 (7 bases). Germline assignment: CDR1 SQVTM and CDR2 ANQGSEA. This CDR3 is built from 14 residues. The CDR3 sequence is CAWSVGGAQETQYF. The CDR3 DNA reads as TGTGCCTGGAGTGTAGGGGGGGCCCAAGAGACCCAGTACTTC.

This clonotype has more than one count but fewer than ten. CDR3 amino acids: CASSLGRGTGGWGYTF. For the CDR3, the DNA is TGTGCCAGCAGCTTAGGCCGGGGGACAGGGGGCTGGGGCTACACCTTC. The chain uses TRBV13 and TRBJ1-2; 12 bases line up with TRBD1. The CDR3 totals 16 residues. Trimming took 0 bases from V and 8 from J; bases not matched to a gene: 7. CDR1 and CDR2 (germline): PRHDT, FYEKMQ (reference sequence).

The rearrangement uses TRBV10-3 and TRBJ1-2; 9 positions match TRBD1. This CDR3 has 12 residues. V was pared by 8 bases and J by 7 bases, with 5 bases of the junction left unmatched. CDR1 and CDR2 (germline): ENHRY, SYGVKD. CDR3 loop: CAIEDRGTGYTF. CDR3 nucleotide sequence: TGTGCCATCGAGGACAGGGGAACTGGCTACACCTTC.

The J gene is TRBJ1-5, the V gene TRBV27; no firm D call. The germline V gene encodes CDR1 MNHEY and CDR2 SMNVEV (reference sequence). V lost 7 bases to trimming and J lost 2 bases, with 18 bases between them. The CDR3 extends over 16 amino acids. This chain's CDR3 is CASTLRGRFGNQPQHF. The CDR3 DNA follows: TGTGCCAGCACCCTGCGGGGAAGGTTTGGCAATCAGCCCCAGCATTTT.

This rearrangement joins TRBV19 to TRBJ2-7; D assignment may be TRBD1 or TRBD2 (5 bases each). The CDR3 runs 14 residues. Looked up from germline, CDR1 is LNHDA and CDR2 is SQIVND (reference sequence). V was cut by 3 bases and J by 3 bases, with 12 bases left in between. The CDR3 loop is CASSMAGTGYEQYF. In nucleotides, the CDR3 is TGTGCCAGTAGTATGGCAGGGACCGGCTACGAGCAGTACTTC.

This clonotype occurred many times. The junction departs from germline at one end; a sequencing error may be responsible. V gene TRBV5-1 combines with J gene TRBJ2-7; perhaps TRBD1 as D (6 bases). This CDR3 region has 11 residues. In germline, CDR1 is SGHRS, CDR2 YFSETQ. The CDR3 DNA reads as TGTGCCAGTAGCCCAGGGGACGAGCAGTACTTC. It is translated as CASSPGDEQYF. Using reference TRBV5-1 and TRBJ2-7 for the parts outside the CDR3, the full variable domain is KAGVTQTPRYLIKTRGQQVTLSCSPISGHRSVSWYQQTPGQGLQFLFEYFSETQRNKGNFPGRFSGRQFSNSRSEMNVSTLELGDSALYLCASSPGDEQYFGPGTRLTVT.

The DNA of the CDR3 is TGCGCCAGCAGCTTGACCGGGACAGGGCCCACCGGGGAGCTGTTTTTT. Amino acids: CASSLTGTGPTGELFF. This chain uses TRBV5-1 with TRBJ2-2; 9 positions agree with TRBD1. Trimming cost V 1 base and J 4 bases; bases outside gene matches: 5. Germline V gene lookup returns CDR1 SGHRS and CDR2 YFSETQ. The CDR3 spans 16 residues. Together with reference TRBV5-1 and TRBJ2-2, the CDR3 gives the full variable domain: KAGVTQTPRYLIKTRGQQVTLSCSPISGHRSVSWYQQTPGQGLQFLFEYFSETQRNKGNFPGRFSGRQFSNSRSEMNVSTLELGDSALYLCASSLTGTGPTGELFFGEGSRLTVL.

The CDR3 coding sequence is TGTGCCAGCAGTGAGGGACCGTTGAACACCGGGGAGCTGTTTTTT. Encoded protein: CASSEGPLNTGELFF. The rearrangement uses TRBV25-1 and TRBJ2-2; D tentatively reads TRBD1 or TRBD2 (5 bases each). The germline V and J ends were trimmed by 3 bases and 1 base, with 9 bases remaining between them. Per germline, CDR1 MGHDK and CDR2 SYGVNS. This CDR3 is 15 amino acids long.

A note on this clonotype: A much larger clone differs from this one at a single base, so this may be a read error. V gene TRBV9 combines with J gene TRBJ2-2; D gene unclear. CDR1 is SGDLS, CDR2 YYNGEE, per germline. Between the trimmed V and J ends, which lost 3 bases and 6 bases, there was a span of 3 bases. The CDR3 has 11 residues. The CDR3 is CASSDAGELFF. CDR3 coding DNA: TGTGCCAGCAGCGATGCCGGGGAGCTGTTTTTT. Complete variable domain (other parts from reference TRBV9 and TRBJ2-2): DSGVTQTPKHLITATGQRVTLRCSPRSGDLSVYWYQQSLDQGLQFLIQYYNGEERAKGNILERFSAQQFPDLHSELNLSSLELGDSALYFCASSDAGELFFGEGSRLTVL.

This clonotype was seen only a few times. The chain is built from TRBV19 and TRBJ1-5; D not resolved. There are 15 residues in the CDR3. Germline assignment: CDR1 LNHDA and CDR2 SQIVND (reference sequence). Between the trimmed V and J ends, which lost 3 bases and 2 bases, there was a span of 11 bases. The CDR3 reads CASSIPGRGNQPQHF. As DNA, the CDR3 is TGTGCCAGTAGTATCCCCGGGAGGGGCAATCAGCCCCAGCATTTT.

The chain employs TRBV19 and TRBJ1-1; 8 positions match TRBD1. The length of the CDR3 is 13 residues. Trimming at V came to 5 bases and at J to 6 bases, leaving 5 bases not matched to a gene. CDR1 LNHDA and CDR2 SQIVND come from the germline V gene (reference sequence). CDR3 sequence (DNA): TGTGCCAGTAGTGTCAGGGGGCCGGCTGAAGCTTTCTTT. This translates into CASSVRGPAEAFF.

The sample holds a few counts of this clonotype. The junction does not match germline at one end; this may be a read error. CDR3 in amino acids: CASSQDFGGARDAFF. CDR3 DNA sequence: TGTGCCAGCAGCCAAGATTTTGGGGGAGCACGAGACGCTTTCTTT. This chain connects TRBV4-1 to TRBJ1-1, with TRBD1 as a possible D gene (5 bases). The CDR3 spans 15 residues. Germline-derived CDR1 and CDR2 are MGHRA and YSYEKL.

This clonotype was observed many times. The CDR3 sequence is CASSLGLAPYEQYF. The CDR3 nucleotides are TGTGCCAGCAGCTTAGGGCTAGCGCCCTACGAGCAGTACTTC. The V gene is TRBV7-2, the J gene TRBJ2-7, with D possibly matching TRBD2 (6 bases). The germline V and J ends were trimmed by 1 base and 2 bases, with 9 bases remaining between them. The CDR3 spans 14 residues. CDR1 SGHTA and CDR2 FQGNSA come from the germline V gene.

J is TRBJ1-4 and V is TRBV5-6; perhaps TRBD1 as D (5 bases). Germline values: CDR1 SGHDT, CDR2 YYEEEE. Trimming shortened V by 0 bases and J by 11 bases, and 14 bases separated the two germline ends. CDR3 length: 14 amino acids. CDR3 residues: CASSLEGQGRKLFF. The CDR3 DNA is TGTGCCAGCAGCTTGGAGGGGCAGGGCCGCAAACTGTTTTTT.

CDR3 nucleotides: TGTGCCAGTAGTAGCCCTCCCGGGCATGGCTACACCTTC. This codes for CASSSPPGHGYTF. The V and J genes are TRBV19 and TRBJ1-2; D gene uncertain. Trimming took 4 bases from V and 6 from J, leaving 12 bases between them. CDR3 length: 13 residues. Germline V CDR1 and CDR2: LNHDA, SQIVND (reference sequence).

As to this clonotype: At one boundary the junction diverges from the germline segment, which might be a read error. The chain carries TRBV7-6 and TRBJ1-1; D possibly corresponds to TRBD1 (6 bases). The CDR3 sequence is 14 residues long. From germline, CDR1 is SGHVS and CDR2 FNYEAQ. The CDR3 here is CAGSTGGLNTEAFF. DNA for the CDR3: TGTGCCGGCAGCACCGGGGGGCTCAACACTGAAGCTTTCTTT.

This chain connects TRBV4-1 to TRBJ2-7; 9 bases align to TRBD2. CDR1 and CDR2 from the germline V gene are MGHRA and YSYEKL. V lost 5 bases to trimming and J lost 5 bases; unmatched junction nucleotides: 4. The CDR3 totals 13 residues. CDR3 DNA sequence: TGCGCCAGCAGCGGCGGGAGGGCGAACGAGCAGTACTTC. Protein sequence: CASSGGRANEQYF.